The 11 T cell receptor beta chains below all came from one sample that was sequenced in a study of sequential checkpoint blockade in melanoma. Only in-frame clones appear in the TCRdb table, and some are missing; sequencing was by immunoSEQ multiplex PCR. Of thousands of clones in the sample, 20% to 25% are singletons; the top ten hold 9.1%. Treatment reported: randomized to nivolumab then ipilimumab (arm A) or the reverse (arm B). The material was tumor tissue (inferred from file names), obtained from a patient given nivolumab and ipilimumab in sequence. The receptor source for this set is a human donor with melanoma.

This clone was counted between two and nine times. The rearrangement joins TRBV19 to TRBJ1-1; TRBD1 agrees at 9 bases. Germline assignment: CDR1 LNHDA and CDR2 SQIVND (reference sequence). V trimming: 2 bases; J trimming: 0 bases; junction bases outside the gene matches: 7. CDR3 size: 17 residues. The CDR3 sequence: CASSIRRQGVVNTEAFF. CDR3 nucleotide sequence: TGTGCCAGTAGTATAAGGCGACAGGGGGTGGTGAACACTGAAGCTTTCTTT. Full variable domain (remainder filled in from reference TRBV19 and TRBJ1-1): DGGITQSPKYLFRKEGQNVTLSCEQNLNHDAMYWYRQDPGQGLRLIYYSQIVNDFQKGDIAEGYSVSREKKESFPLTVTSAQKNPTAFYLCASSIRRQGVVNTEAFFGQGTRLTVV.

This clone was detected a few times. The V and J genes are TRBV11-3 and TRBJ2-5; D uncertain. Looked up from germline, CDR1 is SGHNT and CDR2 is YENEEA. V was clipped by 0 bases and J by 2 bases, with 10 bases between them. The CDR3 is 15 residues long. DNA for the CDR3: TGTGCCAGCAGCTTAGACCGGACGGTACAAGAGACCCAGTACTTC. Encoded protein: CASSLDRTVQETQYF.

The chain employs TRBV6-8 and TRBJ2-1; the match to TRBD1 covers 7 bases. This CDR3 region has 13 residues. Germline values: CDR1 MNHGY, CDR2 SAAAGT. V was clipped by 10 bases and J by 2 bases; unmatched bases: 5. CDR3 sequence: CATTGQTYNEQFF. CDR3 nucleotides: TGTGCCACCACGGGACAGACCTACAATGAGCAGTTCTTC.

This clone is medium-sized by share. The chain joins TRBV6-8 to TRBJ2-5; 9 nucleotides align to TRBD1. Germline V gene lookup returns CDR1 MNHGY and CDR2 SAAAGT. CDR3 length: 13 amino acids. The V and J ends lost 10 bases and 2 bases, in that order; junction bases with no gene match: 5. CDR3 bases: TGTGCCATCAGAGGGACAGGGCAAGAGACCCAGTACTTC. Translation gives CAIRGTGQETQYF.

This clone was seen at least ten times. The genes are TRBV7-6 and TRBJ2-5; D is tentatively TRBD1 or TRBD2 (7 bases each). Trimming removed 4 bases at V and 7 bases at J, with 22 bases between. The CDR3 extends over 16 amino acids. Germline CDR1 SGHVS, CDR2 FNYEAQ. This chain's CDR3 is CASSSSRAGGGGTQYF. The DNA for the CDR3 is TGTGCCAGCAGCTCCTCCCGCGCAGGGGGGGGCGGGACCCAGTACTTC.

The rearrangement links TRBV5-1 to TRBJ2-2; 9 bases fit TRBD2. Losses at the gene ends were 2 bases for V and 2 bases for J; bases not matched to a gene: 4. CDR1 and CDR2 from the germline V gene are SGHRS and YFSETQ. The CDR3 consists of 16 residues. CDR3 loop: CASSLKAGGNTGELFF. DNA for the CDR3: TGCGCCAGCAGCTTAAAAGCGGGGGGTAACACCGGGGAGCTGTTTTTT.

This sequence joins TRBV29-1 and TRBJ2-3, with D perhaps TRBD2 (7 bases). The CDR3 runs 16 residues. The V and J ends lost 4 bases and 6 bases respectively, with 23 bases between them. The germline CDR1 and CDR2 sequences are SQVTM and ANQGSEA. The CDR3 coding sequence is TGCAGCGTTGCATTCCAGGGGAGGGGGGGGACTGATACGCAGTATTTT. Amino acids: CSVAFQGRGGTDTQYF.

This chain links TRBV5-1 with TRBJ2-7; 10 nucleotides agree with TRBD1. The trim removed 0 bases at V and 6 bases at J, leaving 3 bases unmatched. The CDR3 sequence is 14 residues long. Germline V lookup: CDR1 SGHRS, CDR2 YFSETQ. The DNA of the CDR3 is TGCGCCAGCAGCTTGGGACAGGGGGCCTCCGAGCAGTACTTC. It is translated as CASSLGQGASEQYF.

The sample holds a few counts of this clone. The chain has TRBV6-8 and TRBJ2-7; unclear D gene. V lost 3 bases to trimming and J lost 0 bases, with 6 bases between them. Germline V CDR1 and CDR2: MNHGY, SAAAGT. The CDR3 runs 13 residues. The CDR3 DNA sequence: TGTGCCAGCAGTTATTCCCGCTCCTACGAGCAGTACTTC. Translated, it gives CASSYSRSYEQYF.

This clone showed up just a few times. The V and J genes are TRBV6-8 and TRBJ2-7; 10 bases line up with TRBD2. Germline CDR1 and CDR2: MNHGY and SAAAGT. CDR3 size: 15 residues. V lost 6 bases to trimming and J lost 6 bases; unmatched junction nucleotides: 11. Here the CDR3 reads CASSRKREGPLEQYF. In DNA, the CDR3 is TGTGCCAGCAGCCGAAAGCGGGAGGGCCCCCTCGAGCAGTACTTC.

This clone occurred a few times. V and J are TRBV7-4 and TRBJ1-2, with 7 bases aligning to TRBD1. The CDR3 totals 13 residues. Trimming took 5 bases from V and 2 from J; bases not matched to a gene: 2. The V gene's germline CDR1 is SGHVT and CDR2 SQSDAQ. The CDR3 protein is CASSPTGNYGYTF. As DNA, the CDR3 is TGTGCCAGCAGCCCGACAGGGAACTATGGCTACACCTTC.